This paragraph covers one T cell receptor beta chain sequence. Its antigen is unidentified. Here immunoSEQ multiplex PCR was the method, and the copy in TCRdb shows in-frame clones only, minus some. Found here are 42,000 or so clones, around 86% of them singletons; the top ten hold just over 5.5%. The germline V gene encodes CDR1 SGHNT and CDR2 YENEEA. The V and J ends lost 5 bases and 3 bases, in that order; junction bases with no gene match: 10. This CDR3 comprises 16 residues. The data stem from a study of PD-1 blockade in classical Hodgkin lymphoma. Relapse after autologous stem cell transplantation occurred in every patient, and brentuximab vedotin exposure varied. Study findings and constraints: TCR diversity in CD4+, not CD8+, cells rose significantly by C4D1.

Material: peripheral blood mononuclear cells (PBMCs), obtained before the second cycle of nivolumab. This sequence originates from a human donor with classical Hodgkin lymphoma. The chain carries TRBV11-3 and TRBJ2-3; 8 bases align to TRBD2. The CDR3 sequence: CASSGQTSVSTDTQYF. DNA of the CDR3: TGTGCCAGCAGCGGACAGACTAGCGTTTCGACAGATACGCAGTATTTT. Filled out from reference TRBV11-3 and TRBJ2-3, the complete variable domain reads EAGVVQSPRYKIIEKKQPVAFWCNPISGHNTLYWYLQNLGQGPELLIRYENEEAVDDSQLPKDRFSAERLKGVDSTLKIQPAELGDSAVYLCASSGQTSVSTDTQYFGPGTRLTVL.